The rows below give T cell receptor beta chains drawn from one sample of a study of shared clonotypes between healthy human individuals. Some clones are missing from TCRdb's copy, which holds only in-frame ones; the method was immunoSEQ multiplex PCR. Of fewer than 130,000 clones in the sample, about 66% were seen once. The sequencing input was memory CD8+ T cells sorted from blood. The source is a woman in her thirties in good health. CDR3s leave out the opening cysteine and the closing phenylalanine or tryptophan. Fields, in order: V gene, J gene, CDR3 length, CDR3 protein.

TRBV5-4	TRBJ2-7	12	ASSGGGLIYEQY
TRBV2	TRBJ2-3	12	ASRRRGFTDTQY
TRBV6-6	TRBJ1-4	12	ASSWGRANEKLF
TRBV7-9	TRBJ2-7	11	ASSWERGIEQY
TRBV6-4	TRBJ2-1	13	ASSDSTSGSSEQF
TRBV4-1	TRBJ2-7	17	ASSPFFLAGEVKFYEQY
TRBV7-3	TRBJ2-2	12	ASSQVAKAGELF
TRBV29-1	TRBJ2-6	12	SVRLLSGANVLT
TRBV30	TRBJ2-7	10	AWSVYSYEQY
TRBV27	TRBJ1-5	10	ASGTSDQPQH